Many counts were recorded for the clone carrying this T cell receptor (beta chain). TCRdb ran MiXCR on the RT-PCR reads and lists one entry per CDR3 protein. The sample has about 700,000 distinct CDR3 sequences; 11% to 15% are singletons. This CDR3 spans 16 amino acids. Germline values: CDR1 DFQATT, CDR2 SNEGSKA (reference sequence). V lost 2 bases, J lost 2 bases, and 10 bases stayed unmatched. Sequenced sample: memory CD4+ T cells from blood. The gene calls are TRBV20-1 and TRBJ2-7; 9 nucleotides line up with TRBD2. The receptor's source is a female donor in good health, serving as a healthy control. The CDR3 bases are TGCAGTGCTAGAAGGGTTAGCGGGAGCCGAACCTACGAGCAGTACTTC. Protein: CSARRVSGSRTYEQYF.